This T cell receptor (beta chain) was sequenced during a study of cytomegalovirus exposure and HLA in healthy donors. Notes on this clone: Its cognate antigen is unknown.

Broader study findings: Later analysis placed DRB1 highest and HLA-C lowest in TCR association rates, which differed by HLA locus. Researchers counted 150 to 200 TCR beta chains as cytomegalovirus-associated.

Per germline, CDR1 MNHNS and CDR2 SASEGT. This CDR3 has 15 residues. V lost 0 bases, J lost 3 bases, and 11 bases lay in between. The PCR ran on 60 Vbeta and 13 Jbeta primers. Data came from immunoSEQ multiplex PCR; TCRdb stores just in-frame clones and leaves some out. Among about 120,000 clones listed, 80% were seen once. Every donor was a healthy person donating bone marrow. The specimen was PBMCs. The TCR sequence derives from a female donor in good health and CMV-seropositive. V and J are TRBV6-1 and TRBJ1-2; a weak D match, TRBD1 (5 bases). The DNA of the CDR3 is TGTGCCAGCAGTGAAGCCGTGGGGGGTTACTATGGCTACACCTTC. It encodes CASSEAVGGYYGYTF.